This T cell receptor beta chain was found in a study of patients and donors after allogeneic stem cell transplantation. This clonotype has only a few counts. The V and J ends lost 3 bases and 3 bases respectively, with 8 bases between them. The germline V gene encodes CDR1 ENHRY and CDR2 SYGVKD. The CDR3 extends over 13 amino acids. MiXCR, run by TCRdb on the RT-PCR reads, gives a single entry per CDR3 protein. The data hold about 96,000 distinct CDR3 sequences, with 48% observed a single time. The clonotype originates from a human donor who was either an allogeneic HSCT recipient or a stem cell or donor lymphocyte infusion donor (not recorded which). It is not recorded whose cells these are; they may come from a transplant donor. The sample consisted of blood, either unsorted or a sorted T cell fraction (not recorded which). The V gene is TRBV10-3, the J gene TRBJ1-1; possibly TRBD1 for D (5 bases). The chain's CDR3 is CAISDQGDTEAFF. CDR3 sequence (DNA): TGTGCCATCAGTGACCAAGGGGACACTGAAGCTTTCTTT.